These 25 T cell receptor beta chains were sequenced from one sample in a study of blood T cell repertoires in COVID-19. Profiled with immunoSEQ multiplex PCR; TCRdb holds only in-frame clones, not every one. The table lists 240,000 or so clones, 88% of them singletons, with around 0.78% in the top ten. Sample: peripheral blood. The origin of the receptors is a woman aged 30 to 39 with acute or convalescent COVID-19.

The rearrangement joins TRBV7-2 to TRBJ2-5; 9 bases are a match to TRBD2. Germline CDR1 SGHTA, CDR2 FQGNSA. Losses at the gene ends were 1 base for V and 4 bases for J; bases not matched to a gene: 7. The CDR3 totals 16 residues. The CDR3 is CASSLGGGRASETQYF. In nucleotides, the CDR3 is TGTGCCAGCAGCTTAGGGGGCGGGAGGGCGTCAGAGACCCAGTACTTC.

The genes are TRBV27 and TRBJ2-2; TRBD2 agrees at 8 bases. The CDR3 totals 16 residues. Germline trimming cut 2 bases from V and 4 bases from J; bases unmatched to any gene: 6. Germline assignment: CDR1 MNHEY and CDR2 SMNVEV (reference sequence). The DNA of the CDR3 is TGTGCCAGCAGTTTAGGGGTAGCGGGAAGCACCGGGGAGCTGTTTTTT. Its translation: CASSLGVAGSTGELFF.

To note about this clone: A read error may account for a junction end that differs from germline. CDR3 sequence (DNA): TGTGCCAGCAGTCACTCCGGACAGGGAGGTCAGCCCCAGCATTTT. Protein product: CASSHSGQGGQPQHF. The chain has TRBV6-2 or TRBV6-3 and TRBJ1-5; TRBD1 matches at 8 bases. The CDR3 has 15 amino acids. The germline V gene encodes CDR1 MNHEY and CDR2 SVGEGT.

The rearrangement joins TRBV12-3 or TRBV12-4 to TRBJ2-7, with 9 bases lining up with TRBD1. J was trimmed by 9 bases and V by 2 bases; bases with no gene match: 5. CDR3 length equals 13 residues. For the CDR3, the DNA is TGTGCCAGCAGTTTAATGGGACAGGGCTGGCAGTACTTC. Protein sequence: CASSLMGQGWQYF.

This rearrangement joins TRBV5-1 to TRBJ2-1; TRBD2 is a possible D gene (5 bases). CDR3 length: 13 residues. Trimming stripped 4 bases from V and 3 bases from J, with 8 bases between. From germline, CDR1 is SGHRS and CDR2 YFSETQ. The CDR3 spells CASSEGGYNEQFF. The CDR3 bases are TGCGCCAGCAGCGAGGGTGGCTACAATGAGCAGTTCTTC.

This chain uses TRBV5-4 with TRBJ2-1; 12 bases map to TRBD2. The CDR3 is 15 residues long. Germline V gene data show CDR1 as SGHNT and CDR2 as YYREEE (reference sequence). V dropped 5 bases and J dropped 7; count of bases not matched to a gene: 7. The CDR3 coding sequence is TGTGCCAGCAGTTCCGGGACTAGCGGGTATAATGAGCAGTTCTTC. This translates into CASSSGTSGYNEQFF.

The chain employs TRBV9 and TRBJ2-1; TRBD2 aligns across 7 bases. There are 15 residues in the CDR3. Per the germline V gene, CDR1 is SGDLS and CDR2 is YYNGEE. Trimming took 0 bases from V and 2 from J; bases not matched to a gene: 2. In DNA, the CDR3 is TGTGCCAGCAGCGTAGACAGCGGGACCTACAATGAGCAGTTCTTC. Translated, it gives CASSVDSGTYNEQFF.

V gene TRBV7-3 combines with J gene TRBJ2-2; D is perhaps TRBD2 (5 bases). The V gene's germline CDR1 is SGHTA and CDR2 FQGTGA. The V and J ends lost 5 bases and 4 bases respectively, with 11 bases between them. There are 14 residues in the CDR3. This CDR3 reads CASSPPAGTGELFF. DNA of the CDR3: TGTGCCAGCAGCCCCCCCGCGGGCACCGGGGAGCTGTTTTTT.

J is TRBJ1-5 and V is TRBV20-1, with D possibly matching TRBD1 (5 bases). The V end lost 3 bases, the J end lost 7 bases, and 10 bases lay between the germline ends. The CDR3 consists of 12 residues. The V gene's germline CDR1 is DFQATT and CDR2 SNEGSKA (reference sequence). The CDR3 DNA sequence: TGCAGTGCTAGTGGGGGGGGGCAGCCCCAGCATTTT. Translating gives CSASGGGQPQHF.

This sequence joins TRBV9 and TRBJ2-1, with TRBD2 matching 13 bases. The CDR3 runs 16 residues. CDR1 is SGDLS, CDR2 YYNGEE, per germline. V gave up 1 base and J gave up 2 bases; unmatched junction bases: 0. CDR3 residues: CASSVTSGGAYNEQFF. Here the CDR3 DNA reads TGTGCCAGCAGCGTAACTAGCGGGGGGGCCTACAATGAGCAGTTCTTC. Full variable domain (missing parts from reference TRBV9 and TRBJ2-1): DSGVTQTPKHLITATGQRVTLRCSPRSGDLSVYWYQQSLDQGLQFLIQYYNGEERAKGNILERFSAQQFPDLHSELNLSSLELGDSALYFCASSVTSGGAYNEQFFGPGTRLTVL.

This chain connects TRBV6-5 to TRBJ2-7, with TRBD2 matching over 8 bases. This CDR3 region has 14 residues. V was clipped by 4 bases and J by 3 bases; unmatched bases: 5. Germline CDR1 reads MNHEY; CDR2 reads SVGAGI. The CDR3 region is CASSSTGTSYEQYF. The CDR3 region has the DNA TGTGCCAGCAGTTCCACCGGGACTAGCTACGAGCAGTACTTC.

This chain uses TRBV10-2 with TRBJ2-2; 8 nucleotides agree with TRBD1. Germline V gene data show CDR1 as WSHSY and CDR2 as SAAADI. The V and J ends lost 3 bases and 4 bases, in that order; junction bases with no gene match: 7. The CDR3 spans 16 residues. The CDR3, as DNA: TGCGCCAGCAGTGATATGCAGGGGGCCTTCACCGGGGAGCTGTTTTTT. Protein product: CASSDMQGAFTGELFF.

The V gene is TRBV7-2, the J gene TRBJ2-3; possible D gene TRBD1, 6 bases. Trimming stripped 3 bases from V and 3 bases from J, with 13 bases between. The CDR3 extends over 15 amino acids. The germline CDR1 and CDR2 sequences are SGHTA and FQGNSA. Here the CDR3 reads CASSLEQGGTDTQYF. The CDR3 DNA reads as TGTGCCAGCAGCTTGGAACAGGGTGGGACAGATACGCAGTATTTT. Based on the CDR3 plus reference TRBV7-2 and TRBJ2-3, the full variable domain is GAGVSQSPSNKVTEKGKDVELRCDPISGHTALYWYRQSLGQGLEFLIYFQGNSAPDKSGLPSDRFSAERTGGSVSTLTIQRTQQEDSAVYLCASSLEQGGTDTQYFGPGTRLTVL.

Only one count was recorded for this clone. CDR3 nucleotide sequence: TGTGCCAGCGGGACTAGTTACAATGAGCAGTTCTTC. Its translation is CASGTSYNEQFF. The rearrangement uses TRBV6-5 and TRBJ2-1; 8 positions agree with TRBD2. V dropped 8 bases and J dropped 4; count of bases not matched to a gene: 1. Germline CDR1 MNHEY, CDR2 SVGAGI. The CDR3 covers 12 residues.

V and J are TRBV4-3 and TRBJ2-7; the D gene is possibly TRBD1 (7 bases). Trimming removed 4 bases at V and 7 bases at J, with 26 bases between. This CDR3 comprises 17 residues. The germline CDR1 and CDR2 sequences are LGHNA and YSLEER. CDR3 loop: CASSRGDRSGLAEEQYF. CDR3 in DNA: TGCGCCAGCAGCCGCGGGGACAGATCGGGGCTTGCGGAAGAGCAGTACTTC.

The chain couples TRBV25-1 to TRBJ2-7; tentatively, D is TRBD1 (7 bases). Germline CDR1 reads MGHDK; CDR2 reads SYGVNS. Trimming removed 4 bases from V and 4 bases from J, with 14 bases in between. This CDR3 is built from 14 residues. The CDR3 sequence: CASSGGTVPYEQYF. The CDR3 bases are TGTGCCAGCAGTGGCGGGACAGTACCATACGAGCAGTACTTC.

This clone came up once. This sequence joins TRBV4-1 and TRBJ2-7; D is undetermined. V was trimmed by 0 bases and J by 6 bases, leaving 6 bases between them. The CDR3 covers 12 residues. The germline V gene has CDR1 MGHRA and CDR2 YSYEKL. The CDR3 protein is CASSQDRFEQYF. The CDR3 bases are TGCGCCAGCAGCCAAGATCGGTTCGAGCAGTACTTC.

The J gene is TRBJ2-5, the V gene TRBV9; weak D call: TRBD1 (5 bases). CDR3 size: 14 residues. In germline, CDR1 is SGDLS, CDR2 YYNGEE. Trimming shortened V by 3 bases and J by 3 bases, and 12 bases separated the two germline ends. This chain's CDR3 is CASSGQGSEETQYF. DNA for the CDR3: TGTGCCAGCAGCGGCCAGGGTTCGGAAGAGACCCAGTACTTC.

The chain combines TRBV19 with TRBJ2-3; a possible D gene is TRBD2 (7 bases). Germline V gene data show CDR1 as LNHDA and CDR2 as SQIVND (reference sequence). The CDR3 runs 15 residues. V was pared by 3 bases and J by 2 bases, with 12 bases between. The CDR3 DNA reads as TGTGCCAGTAGTATCGGCGGGGGCCCCACAGATACGCAGTATTTT. Its translation is CASSIGGGPTDTQYF. Supplemented by reference TRBV19 and TRBJ2-3, the full variable domain reads DGGITQSPKYLFRKEGQNVTLSCEQNLNHDAMYWYRQDPGQGLRLIYYSQIVNDFQKGDIAEGYSVSREKKESFPLTVTSAQKNPTAFYLCASSIGGGPTDTQYFGPGTRLTVL.

The chain uses TRBV14 and TRBJ1-5, with D unresolved. CDR1 and CDR2 (germline): SGHDN, FVKESK. V shed 5 bases and J shed 11 bases, with 13 bases lying between them. The CDR3 runs 12 residues. As DNA, the CDR3 is TGTGCCAGCAGCTCCACGGACTTTGCCCAGCATTTT. It codes for CASSSTDFAQHF.

The rearrangement joins TRBV5-1 to TRBJ2-2; the D is unclear. Germline assignment: CDR1 SGHRS and CDR2 YFSETQ. Trimming stripped 4 bases from V and 1 base from J, with 11 bases between. This CDR3 region has 15 residues. As DNA, the CDR3 is TGCGCCAGCAGCCTGAAAACGGGGAACACCGGGGAGCTGTTTTTT. Its translation is CASSLKTGNTGELFF.

The chain joins TRBV15 to TRBJ2-1; TRBD2 matches at 7 bases. CDR1 is LNHNV and CDR2 is YYDKDF in the germline V gene (reference sequence). The trim removed 4 bases at V and 6 bases at J, leaving 12 bases unmatched. This CDR3 contains 16 residues. CDR3 amino acids: CATSTNAGVGSNEQFF. The CDR3 DNA reads TGTGCCACCAGCACAAACGCGGGGGTAGGATCCAATGAGCAGTTCTTC.

The V call is TRBV19, the J call TRBJ2-7; D might be TRBD2 (5 bases). The V and J ends lost 4 bases and 2 bases respectively, with 15 bases between them. The germline CDR1 and CDR2 sequences are LNHDA and SQIVND (reference sequence). CDR3 length: 15 amino acids. The CDR3 DNA reads as TGTGCCAGTAGTACAGATCTAGCACCGACCTACGAGCAGTACTTC. It codes for CASSTDLAPTYEQYF.

This clone was observed a single time. The chain uses TRBV21-1 and TRBJ1-3; the table's D gene call, TRBD1, was not cross checked with the DNA. TRBV21-1 is a known pseudogene. This CDR3 comprises 13 residues. This CDR3 is CAIDQGFGNTIYF. CDR3 in DNA: TGTGCCATCGACCAGGGTTTCGGAAACACCATATATTTT.

The CDR3 DNA is TGCAGCGTTGAAGAACTAGACAATGAGCAGTTCTTC. Its protein product is CSVEELDNEQFF. The V and J genes are TRBV29-1 and TRBJ2-1; possibly TRBD2 for D (5 bases). This CDR3 spans 12 amino acids. V lost 0 bases and J lost 5, with 5 bases in between. Germline lookup yields CDR1 SQVTM and CDR2 ANQGSEA.